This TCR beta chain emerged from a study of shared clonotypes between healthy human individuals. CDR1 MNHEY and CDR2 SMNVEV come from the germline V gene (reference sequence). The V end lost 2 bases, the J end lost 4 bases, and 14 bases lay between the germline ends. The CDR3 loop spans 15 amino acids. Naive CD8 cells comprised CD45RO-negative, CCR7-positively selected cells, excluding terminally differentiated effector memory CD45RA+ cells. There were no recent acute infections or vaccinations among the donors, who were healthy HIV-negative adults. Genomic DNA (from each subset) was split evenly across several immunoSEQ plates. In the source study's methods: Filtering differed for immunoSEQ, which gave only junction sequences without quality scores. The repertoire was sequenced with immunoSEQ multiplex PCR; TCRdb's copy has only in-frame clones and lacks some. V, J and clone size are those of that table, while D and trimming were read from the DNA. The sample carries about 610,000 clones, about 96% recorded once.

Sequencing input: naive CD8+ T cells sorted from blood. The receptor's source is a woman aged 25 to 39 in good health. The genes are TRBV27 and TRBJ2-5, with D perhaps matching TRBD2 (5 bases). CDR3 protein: CASSLSLGGRETQYF. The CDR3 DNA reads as TGTGCCAGCAGTTTAAGCTTAGGAGGTCGAGAGACCCAGTACTTC.